Only a few counts were recorded for the clone carrying this TCR beta chain. The germline V gene encodes CDR1 LNHDA and CDR2 SQIVND (reference sequence). The CDR3 covers 14 residues. V was clipped by 3 bases and J by 2 bases, with 11 bases between them. This specimen belongs to a study of T cells in localized non-small cell lung cancer. Clones were read by immunoSEQ multiplex PCR, and TCRdb kept only the in-frame ones, dropping some. This table holds roughly 3,800 clones, roughly 29% found once. The receptor was isolated from a man between 35 and 75 years old with stage I lung adenocarcinoma. The V and J genes are TRBV19 and TRBJ2-7; D perhaps matches TRBD1 (6 bases). Sample: lung tumor tissue, taken before any cancer treatment. CDR3 residues: CASSMGALAYEQYF. CDR3 sequence (DNA): TGTGCCAGTAGTATGGGGGCACTTGCCTACGAGCAGTACTTC.